This record covers a single T cell receptor (beta chain). Here immunoSEQ multiplex PCR was the method, and the copy in TCRdb shows in-frame clones only, minus some. The table shows about 610,000 clones, with more than 75% occurring only once. CDR1 and CDR2 from the germline V gene are MNHEY and SMNVEV (reference sequence). The length of the CDR3 is 15 residues. V dropped 3 bases and J dropped 7; count of bases not matched to a gene: 5. These data come from a study of shared T cell receptors in the human thymus. The same sample was also used in a study of human thymus T cells. That study adds: Donation came from healthy Finnish infants having corrective surgery for congenital heart defects. Resections from corrective heart surgery supplied the thymus tissue.

The chain uses TRBV27 and TRBJ2-1, with 11 bases identical to TRBD2. The source is a boy under two years old with a congenital heart defect. The source material was thymocytes. The DNA for the CDR3 is TGTGCCAGCAGTTTCCTAGCGGGAGGCTTTAATGAGCAGTTCTTC. This translates into CASSFLAGGFNEQFF.